The sequence of this T cell receptor (beta chain) was determined in a study of blood T cell repertoires in COVID-19. Across the study: Acute-phase and convalescent COVID-19 samples originated in the United States, Italy and Spain.

The table came from immunoSEQ multiplex PCR; TCRdb's copy has only in-frame clones and leaves some out. Of 250,000 to 300,000 clones listed, 80% to 90% are singletons. The germline CDR1 and CDR2 sequences are SQVTM and ANQGSEA. The CDR3 has 13 residues. Trimming shortened V by 3 bases and J by 7 bases, and 14 bases separated the two germline ends. This chain links TRBV29-1 with TRBJ2-3, with D perhaps matching TRBD2 (6 bases). The clonotype comes from a man older than 75 with acute or convalescent COVID-19. What was sequenced was peripheral blood. Written as DNA, the CDR3 is TGCAGCGTTGAGAGACCGGGGGTATATACGCAGTATTTT. As protein: CSVERPGVYTQYF.